Presented here are 12 T cell receptor beta chains from one specimen sequenced in a study of T cells of healthy individuals (dated 2018 in TCRdb). The library relied on 5' RACE. The sequencer listed for this sample is Illumina MiSeq. TCRdb reworked the public reads: Q25 trimming with fastp, MiXCR clone assembly, productive beta chains retained. Every distinct CDR3 protein forms one entry, paired with its most common genes and DNA. The sample table records over 95,000 distinct CDR3 sequences; approximately 18% of these occur just once. Around 6.4% of the sample goes to the ten largest clones. Source of these receptors: a human donor in good health.

This clonotype was counted ten times or more. The rearrangement joins TRBV20-1 to TRBJ1-4; 7 nucleotides line up with TRBD1. The CDR3 has 14 amino acids. J gave up 7 bases and V 0 bases, and 5 bases lay outside the gene matches. Germline V gives CDR1 DFQATT, CDR2 SNEGSKA (reference sequence). CDR3 residues: CSARDTTGSEKLFF. CDR3 nucleotides: TGCAGTGCTAGAGATACGACAGGGAGTGAAAAACTGTTTTTT.

The sample holds a few counts of this clonotype. The genes are TRBV20-1 and TRBJ2-7; a weak D match, TRBD2 (7 bases). The V end lost 3 bases, the J end lost 7 bases, and 19 bases lay between the germline ends. The CDR3 is made up of 14 amino acids. Germline V gene data show CDR1 as DFQATT and CDR2 as SNEGSKA (reference sequence). CDR3 bases: TGCAGTGCTAGGGTTACAGGGAAGCGGGGAGAGCAGTACTTC. The encoded protein is CSARVTGKRGEQYF.

The chain links TRBV29-1 to TRBJ2-7; D ambiguous. This CDR3 region has 12 residues. Trimming removed 4 bases from V and 4 bases from J, with 11 bases in between. Germline V CDR1 and CDR2: SQVTM, ANQGSEA. CDR3 loop: CSVVGSEYEQYF. DNA of the CDR3: TGCAGCGTTGTAGGCAGCGAGTACGAGCAGTACTTC.

This clonotype was recorded a few times. V usage is TRBV15 and J usage is TRBJ2-5, with 9 nucleotides matching TRBD2. From germline, CDR1 is LNHNV and CDR2 YYDKDF (reference sequence). After removal of 5 bases from V and 3 bases from J, the junction contained 7 bases not matched to a gene. The CDR3 runs to 15 residues. CDR3 sequence (DNA): TGTGCCACCAGCTGGGGAGGCGGGAGGGAAGAGACCCAGTACTTC. This encodes CATSWGGGREETQYF.

The sample holds a few counts of this clonotype. The rearrangement links TRBV10-3 to TRBJ2-1, with TRBD2 identical over 9 bases. Germline-derived CDR1 and CDR2 are ENHRY and SYGVKD. V lost 6 bases to trimming and J lost 7 bases; unmatched junction nucleotides: 10. The CDR3 loop spans 15 amino acids. CDR3 protein: CAISPGTSMGNEQFF. The CDR3 coding sequence is TGTGCCATCAGCCCCGGGACTAGCATGGGGAATGAGCAGTTCTTC.

This clonotype occurred many times. The rearrangement joins TRBV20-1 to TRBJ1-5, with D perhaps TRBD1 (5 bases). CDR3 length: 16 residues. Trimming cost V 3 bases and J 7 bases, with 22 bases left between them. Looked up from germline, CDR1 is DFQATT and CDR2 is SNEGSKA (reference sequence). The CDR3 coding sequence is TGCAGTGCTAGTGCGCGACAAAACAGGAGGGCCCAGCCCCAGCATTTT. Protein: CSASARQNRRAQPQHF.

The sample holds many counts of this clonotype. This rearrangement joins TRBV7-9 to TRBJ1-6; 9 bases line up with TRBD1. The CDR3 runs 14 residues. V was clipped by 2 bases and J by 13 bases; unmatched bases: 6. Germline V lookup: CDR1 SEHNR, CDR2 FQNEAQ (reference sequence). The CDR3, as DNA: TGTGCCAGCAGCTTACCGGGACAGGGTACCCCCCTCCACTTT. It is translated as CASSLPGQGTPLHF.

This clonotype was detected a few times. V usage is TRBV28 and J usage is TRBJ2-1, with 7 nucleotides matching TRBD1. The germline V gene has CDR1 MDHEN and CDR2 SYDVKM. V lost 10 bases, J lost 0 bases, and 3 bases stayed unmatched. The CDR3 is 13 amino acids. The CDR3 DNA follows: TGTGCCATACAGGGGAACTCCTACAATGAGCAGTTCTTC. Its protein is CAIQGNSYNEQFF.

At least ten counts were recorded for this clonotype. The chain combines TRBV29-1 with TRBJ1-3, with D possibly TRBD1 on 6 matching bases. V lost 6 bases, J lost 2 bases, and 14 bases lay in between. The CDR3 consists of 14 residues. Germline CDR1 reads SQVTM; CDR2 reads ANQGSEA. Written as DNA, the CDR3 is TGCAGCGTCCTCCAGGGGTCCGCTGGAAACACCATATATTTT. Translation gives CSVLQGSAGNTIYF.

This clonotype was counted between two and nine times. J is TRBJ2-7 and V is TRBV25-1, with 7 bases fitting TRBD2. CDR1 and CDR2 from the germline V gene are MGHDK and SYGVNS. Trimming removed 2 bases from V and 1 base from J; junction bases left unmatched: 2. This CDR3 comprises 14 residues. CDR3 sequence reads: CASSEGLGSYEQYF. Here the CDR3 DNA reads TGTGCCAGCAGTGAAGGACTAGGGTCCTACGAGCAGTACTTC.

V usage is TRBV3-1 and J usage is TRBJ1-1; D remains unclear. The V and J ends lost 8 bases and 2 bases respectively, with 12 bases between them. The CDR3 contains 13 residues. Germline V CDR1 and CDR2: LGHDT, YNNKEL (reference sequence). DNA of the CDR3: TGTGCCAGCTCCCTTTATACTAACACTGAAGCTTTCTTT. Its protein product is CASSLYTNTEAFF. Combining the CDR3 with reference TRBV3-1 and TRBJ1-1 gives the whole variable domain DTAVSQTPKYLVTQMGNDKSIKCEQNLGHDTMYWYKQDSKKFLKIMFSYNNKELIINETVPNRFSPKSPDKAHLNLHINSLELGDSAVYFCASSLYTNTEAFFGQGTRLTVV.

This clonotype was seen a few times. The chain has TRBV6-2 or TRBV6-3 and TRBJ2-7; D not certain. CDR1 MNHEY and CDR2 SVGEGT come from the germline V gene. This CDR3 is 12 amino acids long. Between the trimmed V and J ends, which lost 4 bases and 5 bases, there was a span of 9 bases. CDR3 amino acids: CASSFWPDEQYF. The CDR3 DNA reads TGTGCCAGCAGTTTTTGGCCCGACGAGCAGTACTTC.